The clone carrying this TCR beta chain has just one count. The data derive from a study of T cell changes during pregnancy in multiple sclerosis. The assay was immunoSEQ multiplex PCR, and TCRdb's table has in-frame clones only and misses some. The table records 70,000 to 90,000 clones, 93% of them present only once. CDR1 is SGHNT, CDR2 YYREEE, per germline (reference sequence). CDR3 length: 12 residues. Deletions cut 2 bases from V and 5 bases from J, with 8 bases between. The specimen comprised peripheral blood, sampled in the second trimester of pregnancy. The TCR comes from a female donor in good health, enrolled as a control in a pregnancy study. The J gene is TRBJ2-7, the V gene TRBV5-4, with TRBD2 as a possible D gene (5 bases). This chain's CDR3 is CASSFRGNEQYF. As DNA, the CDR3 is TGTGCCAGCAGCTTTCGGGGAAACGAGCAGTACTTC.